The 27 T cell receptor beta chains below were found in one sample sequenced in a study of Ad26.COV2.S vaccination and SARS-CoV-2 variants (dated by TCRdb to the early 2020s). The receptor library was made with the immunoSEQ multiplex PCR assay. The table was pulled from immuneACCESS by TCRdb, which kept in-frame rearrangements only. Such tables lose some clones; where checked, under half of the loss comes from unresolved V genes, and the rest has no known cause. The sample table holds approximately 360,000 clones, of which around 82% were seen once. 7% to 9.5% of the sample goes to the ten largest clones. The treatment or condition tag for this specimen amounts to: some 19 received Ad26.COV2.S at low or high dose, single or two shots; several received placebo; per-sample allocation not given. Repertoires of vaccine and placebo recipients were sequenced from samples taken on day 63 after the first injection.

Sample: peripheral blood, taken in a trial of Ad26.COV2.S vaccine versus placebo. Every receptor here comes from a person between 18 and 60 years old who received the Ad26.COV2.S COVID-19 vaccine or a placebo.

The chain has TRBV7-9 and TRBJ2-3, with D perhaps TRBD1 (5 bases). The V gene lost 5 bases and the J gene lost 4 bases, with 13 bases spanning the gap. The CDR3 is made up of 14 amino acids. The germline V gene encodes CDR1 SEHNR and CDR2 FQNEAQ (reference sequence). The CDR3 nucleotides are TGTGCCAGCAGCATTTCCCAGGGTGCAGATACGCAGTATTTT. This encodes CASSISQGADTQYF.

Many counts were recorded for this clone. This chain connects TRBV15 to TRBJ1-3; D gene unclear. Germline V lookup: CDR1 LNHNV, CDR2 YYDKDF (reference sequence). CDR3 size: 13 residues. The V gene lost 1 base and the J gene lost 7 bases, with 8 bases spanning the gap. CDR3 bases: TGTGCCACCAGCAGAGTCCCCTCGAACACCATATATTTT. It yields the protein CATSRVPSNTIYF.

The chain combines TRBV5-1 with TRBJ2-1; a possible D gene is TRBD2 (6 bases). V lost 3 bases to trimming and J lost 5 bases, with 15 bases between them. The CDR3 covers 15 residues. Germline values: CDR1 SGHRS, CDR2 YFSETQ. The CDR3 sequence: CASSSTAGRNNEQFF. CDR3 nucleotides: TGCGCCAGCAGCTCGACGGCGGGGCGGAACAATGAGCAGTTCTTC.

The genes are TRBV12-5 and TRBJ2-5; D uncertain. Germline CDR1 LGHNT, CDR2 FRNRAP. V lost 7 bases and J lost 5, with 11 bases in between. The CDR3 extends over 12 amino acids. The CDR3 sequence: CASAQGLETQYF. The CDR3 DNA sequence: TGTGCTAGTGCTCAAGGGCTGGAGACCCAGTACTTC.

This clone was recorded only once. At one boundary the junction diverges from the germline segment, which might be a read error. Different DNA sequences within this sample yield the same CDR3. This rearrangement joins TRBV11-2 to TRBJ1-1; the D gene is possibly TRBD1 (5 bases). There are 13 residues in the CDR3. CDR1 is SGHAT, CDR2 FQNNGV, per germline. The CDR3 nucleotides are TGTGCCAGTAGCTTAGTTACGGGGGCTGAAGCTTTCTTT. As protein: CASSLVTGAEAFF.

This clone was recorded a few times. The rearrangement links TRBV29-1 to TRBJ2-1; 9 bases fit TRBD1. CDR3 length equals 15 residues. The junction had 9 bases not matched to a gene; V was cut back by 2 bases and J by 7 bases. In germline, CDR1 is SQVTM, CDR2 ANQGSEA. In DNA, the CDR3 is TGCAGCGTTGAATTCCCGGGACAGGGTGTGAATGAGCAGTTCTTC. Translated: CSVEFPGQGVNEQFF.

The CDR3 sequence is CASSPDRGKSYEQYF. DNA of the CDR3: TGTGCCAGCAGCCCTGACAGGGGGAAATCCTACGAGCAGTACTTC. V usage is TRBV3-1 (or the pseudogene TRBV3-2) and J usage is TRBJ2-7; 9 nucleotides agree with TRBD1. This CDR3 comprises 15 residues. The junction had 5 bases not matched to a gene; V was cut back by 4 bases and J by 1 base. Germline CDR1 and CDR2: LGHDT and YNNKEL (reference sequence).

Points on this clone: The same CDR3 is also encoded by other DNA sequences in this sample. CDR3 sequence (DNA): TGTGCCAGCAGCCCCTCCCGCGGTGGAAATGGCTACACCTTC. Its translation: CASSPSRGGNGYTF. The chain combines TRBV7-3 with TRBJ1-2; D is unclear. Trimming left V 5 bases short and J 6 bases short, with 16 bases between. CDR1 and CDR2 from the germline V gene are SGHTA and FQGTGA. This CDR3 comprises 14 residues.

The chain carries TRBV7-9 and TRBJ1-1; D gene uncertain. V lost 3 bases and J 1 base, leaving 9 bases between the germline ends. Germline V gene lookup returns CDR1 SEHNR and CDR2 FQNEAQ (reference sequence). The CDR3 contains 14 residues. CDR3 region: CASSLAYGNTEAFF. CDR3 coding DNA: TGTGCCAGCAGCTTGGCTTATGGGAACACTGAAGCTTTCTTT.

The V and J genes are TRBV11-3 and TRBJ2-2, with D unresolved. The length of the CDR3 is 16 residues. Trimming pared 1 base from V and 0 bases from J, leaving 9 bases between. The V gene's germline CDR1 is SGHNT and CDR2 YENEEA. As DNA, the CDR3 is TGTGCCAGCAGCTTAGGGGATGCACCGAACACCGGGGAGCTGTTTTTT. Residues: CASSLGDAPNTGELFF. Supplemented by reference TRBV11-3 and TRBJ2-2, the full variable domain reads EAGVVQSPRYKIIEKKQPVAFWCNPISGHNTLYWYLQNLGQGPELLIRYENEEAVDDSQLPKDRFSAERLKGVDSTLKIQPAELGDSAVYLCASSLGDAPNTGELFFGEGSRLTVL.

Comment on this clone: The sample has other DNA sequences that encode this CDR3 too. J is TRBJ1-3 and V is TRBV12-3 or TRBV12-4; D perhaps matches TRBD1 (5 bases). Trimming cost V 3 bases and J 4 bases, with 7 bases left between them. The CDR3 loop spans 13 amino acids. The CDR3 here is CASSFGGGNTIYF. CDR3 DNA sequence: TGTGCCAGCAGTTTTGGGGGGGGAAACACCATATATTTT.

The chain recombines TRBV12-3 or TRBV12-4 with TRBJ1-1, with TRBD1 as a possible D gene (6 bases). The CDR3 is 12 amino acids. Deletions cut 9 bases from V and 10 bases from J, with 18 bases between. The chain's CDR3 is CASTRGSGGAFF. The CDR3 region has the DNA TGTGCCAGTACCAGGGGCTCAGGTGGAGCTTTCTTT.

The chain employs TRBV4-1 and TRBJ2-5; TRBD1 aligns across 8 bases. Germline V gene sequence: CDR1 MGHRA, CDR2 YSYEKL. The J segment lost 5 bases and the V segment lost 4 bases, leaving 12 bases of the junction unmatched. CDR3 size: 16 residues. CDR3: CASSPASGGDRETQYF. As DNA, the CDR3 is TGCGCCAGCAGCCCCGCGTCAGGGGGCGATAGGGAGACCCAGTACTTC.

This clone appeared once. This chain links TRBV5-6 with TRBJ1-1; D not certain. Germline CDR1 reads SGHDT; CDR2 reads YYEEEE. The V gene lost 4 bases and the J gene lost 0 bases, with 19 bases spanning the gap. This CDR3 is 17 amino acids long. The CDR3 loop reads CASSVLGSGSMNTEAFF. In nucleotides, the CDR3 is TGTGCCAGCAGCGTTCTGGGGAGTGGGAGCATGAACACTGAAGCTTTCTTT. Based on the CDR3 plus reference TRBV5-6 and TRBJ1-1, the full variable domain is DAGVTQSPTHLIKTRGQQVTLRCSPKSGHDTVSWYQQALGQGPQFIFQYYEEEERQRGNFPDRFSGHQFPNYSSELNVNALLLGDSALYLCASSVLGSGSMNTEAFFGQGTRLTVV.

This sequence joins TRBV18 and TRBJ1-1; TRBD1 might be the D (5 bases). V dropped 4 bases and J dropped 1 base, with 7 bases sitting between them. CDR1 and CDR2 (germline): KGHSH, LQKENI. This CDR3 contains 13 residues. The CDR3 region has the DNA TGTGCCAGCTCACTAGGACAGAACACTGAAGCTTTCTTT. Protein product: CASSLGQNTEAFF.

The chain couples TRBV2 to TRBJ1-2; D possibly corresponds to TRBD1 (5 bases). CDR3 size: 13 residues. Germline V CDR1 and CDR2: SNHLY, FYNNEI. Trimming took off 5 bases at V and 2 bases at J, with 9 bases between the two ends. The CDR3 loop reads CASSSGPNYGYTF. CDR3 in DNA: TGTGCCAGCAGTTCAGGGCCCAACTATGGCTACACCTTC.

The chain combines TRBV4-2 with TRBJ1-1; no clear D gene. Trimming shortened V by 4 bases and J by 1 base, and 13 bases separated the two germline ends. This CDR3 is built from 15 residues. From germline, CDR1 is LGHNA and CDR2 YNFKEQ. CDR3 region: CASSPGGQENTEAFF. CDR3 in DNA: TGTGCCAGCAGCCCAGGAGGCCAGGAGAACACTGAAGCTTTCTTT.

This clone was seen only a few times. CDR3 DNA sequence: TGTGCCAGCAGCAGGGGAAGTAATCAGCCCCAGCATTTT. This translates into CASSRGSNQPQHF. The rearrangement uses TRBV25-1 and TRBJ1-5; D may be TRBD1 (6 bases). Per the germline V gene, CDR1 is MGHDK and CDR2 is SYGVNS. The length of the CDR3 is 13 residues. Trimming shortened V by 6 bases and J by 4 bases, and 10 bases separated the two germline ends.

This clone was observed a handful of times. Other nucleotide sequences from this sample produce the same CDR3. The genes are TRBV7-2 and TRBJ1-5; D is unresolved. Trimming removed 1 base at V and 6 bases at J, with 4 bases between. This CDR3 is built from 12 residues. The germline gives CDR1 SGHTA, CDR2 FQGNSA. The CDR3 protein is CASSLDSQPQHF. Written as DNA, the CDR3 is TGTGCCAGCAGCTTAGACAGTCAGCCCCAGCATTTT.

This chain connects TRBV4-2 to TRBJ2-3; D might be TRBD1 or TRBD2, each matching 5 bases. This CDR3 is 14 amino acids long. V was trimmed by 5 bases and J by 5 bases, leaving 14 bases between them. The germline gives CDR1 LGHNA, CDR2 YNFKEQ. DNA of the CDR3: TGTGCCAGCAGCTTTCGTGGGGCGGGAGATACGCAGTATTTT. Encoded protein: CASSFRGAGDTQYF.

The chain recombines TRBV7-2 with TRBJ2-3; TRBD1 matches at 8 bases. The CDR3 has 14 residues. CDR1 SGHTA and CDR2 FQGNSA come from the germline V gene. V shed 5 bases, J shed 6 bases, and the junction held 7 bases outside the gene matches. CDR3 amino acids: CASSPHRQGDTQYF. CDR3 coding DNA: TGTGCCAGCAGCCCACACCGACAGGGGGATACGCAGTATTTT.

The chain couples TRBV19 to TRBJ1-1; D unresolved. Per germline, CDR1 LNHDA and CDR2 SQIVND (reference sequence). This CDR3 contains 12 residues. The V end lost 10 bases, the J end lost 3 bases, and 12 bases lay between the germline ends. The CDR3 spells CATRLGDTEAFF. CDR3 nucleotides: TGTGCCACCCGGTTGGGTGACACTGAAGCTTTCTTT.

The V call is TRBV5-5, the J call TRBJ2-5, with 9 bases fitting TRBD2. Losses at the gene ends were 4 bases for V and 12 bases for J; bases not matched to a gene: 10. The CDR3 loop spans 13 amino acids. Germline CDR1 is SGHKS and CDR2 is YYEKEE (reference sequence). The CDR3 here is CASSLAGLFGEYF. Here the CDR3 DNA reads TGTGCCAGCAGCCTAGCGGGACTTTTTGGCGAGTACTTC.

The chain carries TRBV11-3 and TRBJ1-2; a weak D match, TRBD1 (5 bases). Germline assignment: CDR1 SGHNT and CDR2 YENEEA. V was clipped by 0 bases and J by 8 bases, with 19 bases between them. This CDR3 spans 16 amino acids. CDR3 coding DNA: TGTGCCAGCAGCTTAGATAGGGCCCAGGGCGTCGAAGGCTACACCTTC. Amino acids: CASSLDRAQGVEGYTF.

V usage is TRBV5-1 and J usage is TRBJ2-5, with D possibly matching TRBD2 (5 bases). This CDR3 comprises 16 residues. V dropped 3 bases and J dropped 5 bases, with 20 bases sitting between them. Germline V gene lookup returns CDR1 SGHRS and CDR2 YFSETQ. The DNA for the CDR3 is TGCGCCAGCAGCTACCTCCCTGACCAGCGCGGGGAGACCCAGTACTTC. It codes for CASSYLPDQRGETQYF.

V gene TRBV5-1 combines with J gene TRBJ1-1; no clear D gene. Germline values: CDR1 SGHRS, CDR2 YFSETQ. Trimming left V 0 bases short and J 4 bases short, with 13 bases between. This CDR3 is 15 amino acids long. This CDR3 reads CASSLGLVGVTEAFF. The CDR3, as DNA: TGCGCCAGCAGCTTGGGATTGGTTGGAGTCACTGAAGCTTTCTTT. Based on the CDR3 plus reference TRBV5-1 and TRBJ1-1, the full variable domain is KAGVTQTPRYLIKTRGQQVTLSCSPISGHRSVSWYQQTPGQGLQFLFEYFSETQRNKGNFPGRFSGRQFSNSRSEMNVSTLELGDSALYLCASSLGLVGVTEAFFGQGTRLTVV.

This clone came up a few times. This sample includes further DNA sequences coding for the same CDR3. The chain is built from TRBV7-9 and TRBJ2-2; D not certain. With 1 base removed from V and 4 bases from J, the gap between germline ends came to 7 bases. The CDR3 covers 14 residues. The germline gives CDR1 SEHNR, CDR2 FQNEAQ (reference sequence). CDR3 in amino acids: CASSLGQPTGELFF. The CDR3 DNA reads as TGTGCCAGCAGCTTAGGGCAGCCCACCGGGGAGCTGTTTTTT.